This is a list of T cell receptor beta chains from one sample in a study of blood T cells in healthy people across ages. TCRdb reprocessed the 5' RACE reads with MiXCR, giving one entry per CDR3 protein. The table lists 590,000 or so distinct CDR3 sequences, about 30% of them singletons. Sequencing was carried out using blood. The receptors were gathered from a woman at least 80 years old in good health. Both conserved end residues are part of each CDR3. A D gene is named only where the DNA matches it firmly. A clone size is listed for some rows: how often the clone was seen (once, few, many), or a class if it is expanded.

DNA,CDR3,J,size,D,V
TGTGCCAGCAGTTTAGGGGTTAATAGCAATCAGCCCCAGCATTTT,CASSLGVNSNQPQHF,TRBJ1-5,NA,NA,TRBV27
TGTGCCAGCAGCACAGGGGGCAAAAGCAATCAGCCCCAGCATTTT,CASSTGGKSNQPQHF,TRBJ1-5,many,TRBD1,TRBV28
TGCAGTGCCCCCCAGAAAGGGAACACTGAAGCTTTCTTT,CSAPQKGNTEAFF,TRBJ1-1,many,NA,TRBV20-1
TGTGCCAGCAGTCGAAGAGGAGGGCCGCTCTACGAGCAGTACTTC,CASSRRGGPLYEQYF,TRBJ2-7,NA,NA,TRBV7-2
TGCGCCAGCAGCTTGTTAGGACAGGGTTACGAGCAGTACTTC,CASSLLGQGYEQYF,TRBJ2-7,many,TRBD1,TRBV5-1
TGTGCCAGCAGCCCCGGGACAGAGTATAGGGACGAGCAGTACTTC,CASSPGTEYRDEQYF,TRBJ2-7,NA,TRBD1,TRBV7-2
TGTGCCACGAAAGACAGCACAGATACGCAGTATTTT,CATKDSTDTQYF,TRBJ2-3,many,NA,TRBV24-1
TGCAGTGCTAGGGAGGGGCGCTATGGCTACACCTTC,CSAREGRYGYTF,TRBJ1-2,many,NA,TRBV20-1
TGCAGTGCCTATCGACAGGGGGCTAGCAATCAGCCCCAGCATTTT,CSAYRQGASNQPQHF,TRBJ1-5,NA,TRBD1,TRBV20-1
TGTGCCAGCAGCTTAGTCCCTAGCGGGGGCCACAATGAGCAGTTCTTC,CASSLVPSGGHNEQFF,TRBJ2-1,NA,TRBD2,TRBV7-2
TGTGCCAGCAGCCTAACCCAGTGGGACAATCGGCCCCAGCATTTT,CASSLTQWDNRPQHF,TRBJ1-5,NA,NA,TRBV12-3/TRBV12-4
TGTGCCAGCAGTGTAGGGGGGAGTCAGTCCTACGAGCAGTACTTC,CASSVGGSQSYEQYF,TRBJ2-7,NA,NA,TRBV7-2
TGCGCCAGCAGCTTAGCAATGGGGAATGAAAAACTGTTTTTT,CASSLAMGNEKLFF,TRBJ1-4,few,NA,TRBV5-1
TGTGCCAGCAGCTTAATTGCGGGCAGGAGCGAGCAGTTCTTC,CASSLIAGRSEQFF,TRBJ2-1,once,NA,TRBV7-6
TGTGCCAGCAGCTTAGATGCGGGGGGGCAGGATGAGCAGTTCTTC,CASSLDAGGQDEQFF,TRBJ2-1,many,TRBD2,TRBV7-3
TGTGCCAGCAGCCAAGACAGGGCTAGTTGGGAGACCCAGTACTTC,CASSQDRASWETQYF,TRBJ2-5,many,NA,TRBV4-2
TGTGCCAGCAGCTATAACACTGCCGGGAGCCCCTACGAGCAGTACTTC,CASSYNTAGSPYEQYF,TRBJ2-7,many,NA,TRBV27
TGTGCCAGCAGTATCGACAGTCCTAATGAAAAACTGTTTTTT,CASSIDSPNEKLFF,TRBJ1-4,NA,NA,TRBV6-5
TGTGCCAGCAGGAGACTAGGGAGCTCCTACAATGAGCAGTTCTTC,CASRRLGSSYNEQFF,TRBJ2-1,NA,NA,TRBV6-1
TGCAGTGCAAAACCCGACCTCCGACTAGCGGGGGCGCAGTATTTT,CSAKPDLRLAGAQYF,TRBJ2-3,many,TRBD2,TRBV20-1
TGCGCCAGCAGCTTGAGACAGGGGACGCCAAGGCCAGATACGCAGTATTTT,CASSLRQGTPRPDTQYF,TRBJ2-3,many,TRBD1,TRBV5-1
TGCAGTACTTTAGCGGGAAGCGGGAACGAGCAGTACTTC,CSTLAGSGNEQYF,TRBJ2-7,NA,TRBD2,TRBV20-1
TGCGCCAGCAGCTTTGACCCTAGCAATCAGCCCCAGCATTTT,CASSFDPSNQPQHF,TRBJ1-5,many,NA,TRBV5-1
TGTGCCAGCAGCATTGGGACACTTAACACCGGGGAGCTGTTTTTT,CASSIGTLNTGELFF,TRBJ2-2,NA,NA,TRBV7-7
TGTGCCAGCAGCTTAGGGTGGGTTGGAGCGGCCACTGAAGCTTTCTTT,CASSLGWVGAATEAFF,TRBJ1-1,many,NA,TRBV7-9
TGCGCCACCAGCAGAGAGGGCGGAGGCTACGAGCGGTACTTC,CATSREGGGYERYF,TRBJ2-7,NA,NA,TRBV15
TGTGCCAGCAGTTACGCCCGCGGATGGGGGAACTACGAGCAGTACTTC,CASSYARGWGNYEQYF,TRBJ2-7,NA,NA,TRBV6-5
TGTGCCATCAGTGAGGGCCTAGCGAAAACCTACGAGCAGTACTTC,CAISEGLAKTYEQYF,TRBJ2-7,NA,NA,TRBV10-3
TGTGCCAGCAGTAGCGGGGGGATGGCCTACAATGAGCAGTTCTTC,CASSSGGMAYNEQFF,TRBJ2-1,NA,TRBD2,TRBV9
TGTGCCAGCAGTGCCCCAGGGTTGTCTCAGCCCCAGCATTTT,CASSAPGLSQPQHF,TRBJ1-5,NA,NA,TRBV25-1
TGTGCCAGCAGCTTAAGGCCGGGGGGTAGCTCCTACGAGCAGTACTTC,CASSLRPGGSSYEQYF,TRBJ2-7,many,TRBD2,TRBV11-2
TGTGCCAGCAGTCTATGGACAGGGGGCGGCTATGGCTACACCTTC,CASSLWTGGGYGYTF,TRBJ1-2,many,TRBD1,TRBV12-3/TRBV12-4